These 2 T cell receptor beta chains came from one sample sequenced in a study of blood T cell repertoires in COVID-19. Clones were read by immunoSEQ multiplex PCR, and TCRdb kept only the in-frame ones, dropping some. The sample has about 260,000 clones; roughly 82% are singletons. Sample: PBMCs or T cells enriched from blood (not recorded which). Receptors originate from a woman between 50 and 59 years old who had recovered from COVID-19.

The V and J genes are TRBV18 and TRBJ1-5, with 7 nucleotides matching TRBD1. The germline V gene encodes CDR1 KGHSH and CDR2 LQKENI. The V gene end was trimmed by 2 bases and the J gene end by 0 bases; junction bases not matched to a gene: 7. This CDR3 has 17 residues. The CDR3 region is CASSPVQGGFSNQPQHF. The CDR3 coding sequence is TGTGCCAGCTCACCAGTCCAGGGGGGTTTTAGCAATCAGCCCCAGCATTTT.

The rearrangement uses TRBV15 and TRBJ2-1; 7 bases match TRBD1. V was pared by 6 bases and J by 3 bases, with 2 bases of the junction left unmatched. The germline V gene encodes CDR1 LNHNV and CDR2 YYDKDF (reference sequence). The CDR3 runs 13 residues. The CDR3 sequence is CATRQGIYNEQFF. For the CDR3, the DNA is TGTGCCACCAGACAGGGGATCTACAATGAGCAGTTCTTC.